The 15 T cell receptor beta chains given below trace back to one sample, sequenced in a study of blood T cell repertoires in COVID-19. Generated by immunoSEQ multiplex PCR, the TCRdb table keeps only in-frame clones and is missing some. The table shows approximately 290,000 clones, with around 90% occurring only once. The sequencing sample was made of peripheral blood. Receptor source: a young man with active or convalescent COVID-19.

For the CDR3, the DNA is TGCGCCAGCAGCTGGGGGGACAGCGGAAAACTGTTTTTT. It yields the protein CASSWGDSGKLFF. The gene calls are TRBV5-1 and TRBJ1-4; 7 positions agree with TRBD1. The CDR3 covers 13 residues. Germline V gene data show CDR1 as SGHRS and CDR2 as YFSETQ. V lost 3 bases and J lost 10; bases outside the gene matches: 6. The complete variable domain, with remaining parts taken from reference TRBV5-1 and TRBJ1-4, reads KAGVTQTPRYLIKTRGQQVTLSCSPISGHRSVSWYQQTPGQGLQFLFEYFSETQRNKGNFPGRFSGRQFSNSRSEMNVSTLELGDSALYLCASSWGDSGKLFFGSGTQLSVL.

V usage is TRBV3-1 (or the pseudogene TRBV3-2) and J usage is TRBJ2-7, with 8 bases identical to TRBD1. In germline, CDR1 is LGHDT, CDR2 YNNKEL (reference sequence). After removal of 10 bases from V and 4 bases from J, the junction contained 21 bases not matched to a gene. CDR3 length: 17 amino acids. CDR3 residues: CATHPNPEGTGPYEQYF. DNA for the CDR3: TGTGCCACCCACCCGAATCCGGAGGGGACAGGTCCGTACGAGCAGTACTTC.

CDR3 nucleotide sequence: TGTGCCAGCAGATCGAGACGTAGCGGGAGTGCAGATACGCAGTATTTT. It specifies CASRSRRSGSADTQYF. This chain links TRBV5-4 with TRBJ2-3, with 9 bases that match TRBD2. Germline V CDR1 and CDR2: SGHNT, YYREEE (reference sequence). The CDR3 totals 16 residues. J was trimmed by 4 bases and V by 5 bases; bases with no gene match: 11.

V is TRBV19 and J is TRBJ2-2, with 8 nucleotides matching TRBD2. CDR1 is LNHDA, CDR2 SQIVND, per germline (reference sequence). The length of the CDR3 is 14 residues. The V segment lost 9 bases and the J segment 4 bases; nucleotides outside the gene matches: 7. DNA of the CDR3: TGTGCCAGAACGGGGGGGTTTCGCACCGGGGAGCTGTTTTTT. It yields the protein CARTGGFRTGELFF.

The chain has TRBV28 and TRBJ1-5; 8 nucleotides match TRBD1. CDR3 length equals 18 residues. V lost 4 bases to trimming and J lost 0 bases; unmatched junction nucleotides: 11. Germline assignment: CDR1 MDHEN and CDR2 SYDVKM. CDR3 DNA: TGTGCCAGCAGTTCTCCGACAGGGGAAAATTATAGCAATCAGCCCCAGCATTTT. Amino acid sequence: CASSSPTGENYSNQPQHF.

The chain employs TRBV4-1 and TRBJ1-2; no clear D. Germline CDR1 MGHRA, CDR2 YSYEKL. Between the trimmed V and J ends, which lost 1 base and 5 bases, there was a span of 8 bases. The CDR3 length is 13 residues. CDR3 DNA: TGCGCCAGCAGCCAAGGGAGCGGGTATGGCTACACCTTC. Encoded protein: CASSQGSGYGYTF.

V and J are TRBV28 and TRBJ2-6, with unresolved D. The CDR3 consists of 15 residues. Germline loops: CDR1 MDHEN, CDR2 SYDVKM. Trimming cost V 5 bases and J 2 bases, with 10 bases left between them. Here the CDR3 reads CASSPGPAGANVLTF. Written as DNA, the CDR3 is TGTGCCAGCAGTCCGGGTCCGGCTGGGGCCAACGTCCTGACTTTC.

The CDR3 DNA sequence: TGTGCCAGCAGCTTCTCCGGGACATCGAACTATGGCTACACCTTC. This codes for CASSFSGTSNYGYTF. The chain employs TRBV11-2 and TRBJ1-2, with D possibly being TRBD1 (6 bases). Germline V gene sequence: CDR1 SGHAT, CDR2 FQNNGV. This CDR3 region has 15 residues. Trimming shortened V by 3 bases and J by 2 bases, and 13 bases separated the two germline ends.

This chain connects TRBV4-2 to TRBJ2-1; a possible D gene is TRBD1 (6 bases). V lost 4 bases to trimming and J lost 0 bases, with 22 bases between them. This CDR3 comprises 19 residues. CDR1 is LGHNA and CDR2 is YNFKEQ in the germline V gene. This CDR3 is CASSPDRDTNFYSYNEQFF. CDR3 in DNA: TGTGCCAGCAGCCCCGACCGGGACACCAATTTTTACTCCTACAATGAGCAGTTCTTC.

The chain recombines TRBV15 with TRBJ1-1, with TRBD1 as a possible D gene (6 bases). The CDR3 loop spans 15 amino acids. Germline V CDR1 and CDR2: LNHNV, YYDKDF (reference sequence). V lost 0 bases and J 7 bases, leaving 15 bases between the germline ends. CDR3 protein: CATSRDGVRGDEAFF. CDR3 bases: TGTGCCACCAGCAGAGATGGGGTCAGGGGAGATGAAGCTTTCTTT. The full variable domain, in which reference TRBV15 and TRBJ1-1 provide the parts outside the CDR3, is DAMVIQNPRYQVTQFGKPVTLSCSQTLNHNVMYWYQQKSSQAPKLLFHYYDKDFNNEADTPDNFQSRRPNTSFCFLDIRSPGLGDTAMYLCATSRDGVRGDEAFFGQGTRLTVV.

The chain carries TRBV19 and TRBJ2-1; 8 bases align to TRBD2. Germline CDR1 is LNHDA and CDR2 is SQIVND (reference sequence). V gave up 5 bases and J gave up 2 bases; unmatched junction bases: 8. The CDR3 has 16 residues. For the CDR3, the DNA is TGTGCCAGTAGTCACTTTAGCGGGACGGCCTACAATGAGCAGTTCTTC. The encoded protein is CASSHFSGTAYNEQFF.

J is TRBJ2-7 and V is TRBV5-1; the match to TRBD1 covers 12 bases. The germline CDR1 and CDR2 sequences are SGHRS and YFSETQ. V trimming: 4 bases; J trimming: 3 bases; junction bases outside the gene matches: 11. This CDR3 contains 17 residues. CDR3 nucleotide sequence: TGCGCCAGCAGCCCGGGGACAGGGGGCTCGTTTGGCTACGAGCAGTACTTC. Protein product: CASSPGTGGSFGYEQYF.

This clone was detected only a few times. This rearrangement joins TRBV7-8 to TRBJ2-5, with 7 bases lining up with TRBD1. The CDR3 runs to 13 residues. With V trimmed by 3 bases and J by 6 bases, 4 bases remained unmatched. Per germline, CDR1 SGHVS and CDR2 FQNEAQ. This CDR3 is CASSFSGGQTQYF. In DNA form, the CDR3 reads TGTGCCAGCAGCTTCTCAGGGGGACAGACCCAGTACTTC.

This chain joins TRBV5-5 and TRBJ2-5; D is undetermined. The length of the CDR3 is 11 residues. V lost 0 bases, J lost 5 bases, and 2 bases lay in between. The V gene's germline CDR1 is SGHKS and CDR2 YYEKEE (reference sequence). The CDR3 spells CASSLAETQYF. CDR3 DNA sequence: TGTGCCAGCAGCTTGGCGGAGACCCAGTACTTC.

The chain employs TRBV4-3 and TRBJ1-1, with D possibly being TRBD1 (6 bases). This CDR3 has 17 residues. Germline CDR1 reads LGHNA; CDR2 reads YSLEER. Trimming took off 0 bases at V and 2 bases at J, with 16 bases between the two ends. CDR3 in DNA: TGCGCCAGCAGCCAAGATGGGGGCAGGGTGGGAAACACTGAAGCTTTCTTT. Amino acids: CASSQDGGRVGNTEAFF.